This T cell receptor beta chain was observed in a study of vaccination and CD4 T cells after COVID-19. With the Oncomine TCR Beta short-read assay, DNA from cultured CD4+ T cells was sequenced. Genomic DNA from cultured CD4+ T cells was extracted. TCRdb re-derived calls from the PCR reads in MiXCR, one entry per CDR3 protein. The table lists about 12,000 distinct CDR3 sequences, about two thirds of them singletons, with 13% to 15% in the top ten. Noted treatment: roughly 10-day PBMC culture with coronavirus spike peptide pools or control peptides (ViraFEST assay). IL-2 at 10 IU/ml and peptide pools at roughly 10 ug/ml were added to PBMCs cultured at two million per well. The V gene lost 6 bases and the J gene lost 3 bases, with 9 bases spanning the gap. Germline V gives CDR1 MNHNS, CDR2 SASEGT. The CDR3 is made up of 13 amino acids. On this clonotype itself: The antigen remains undetermined.

The rearrangement links TRBV6-1 to TRBJ2-1, with D uncertain. This TCR came from a human donor who had recovered from COVID-19. Sequencing input: CD4+ T cells from blood, cultured in vitro. This chain's CDR3 is CASSDTLYNEQFF. DNA for the CDR3: TGTGCCAGCAGCGACACCCTCTACAATGAGCAGTTCTTC.